This T cell receptor beta chain was identified during a study of spatial heterogeneity in lung cancer. TCRdb recomputed calls from the 5' RACE reads with MiXCR, one row per CDR3 protein. Of about 6,100 distinct CDR3 sequences listed, roughly an eighth are singletons. Germline-derived CDR1 and CDR2 are ENHRY and SYGVKD. This CDR3 is 15 amino acids long. Trimming left V 2 bases short and J 3 bases short, with 14 bases between. At least ten counts were recorded for this clonotype. Found in a library prepared for alpha chains, this beta chain is an off-target read, and its abundance has little meaning. Sample time point: sample taken at primary tumor resection. Samples were obtained from around 73 donors, all untreated early-stage non-small cell lung cancer patients.

The sequencing here drew on lung tissue, taken at surgery. The V and J genes are TRBV10-3 and TRBJ2-7; tentative D call: TRBD1 (7 bases). The receptor was derived from a human donor with early-stage non-small cell lung cancer. CDR3 DNA sequence: TGTGCCATCAGTGAGATGGCAGGGGGGCACTACGAGCAGTACTTC. Its translation is CAISEMAGGHYEQYF.